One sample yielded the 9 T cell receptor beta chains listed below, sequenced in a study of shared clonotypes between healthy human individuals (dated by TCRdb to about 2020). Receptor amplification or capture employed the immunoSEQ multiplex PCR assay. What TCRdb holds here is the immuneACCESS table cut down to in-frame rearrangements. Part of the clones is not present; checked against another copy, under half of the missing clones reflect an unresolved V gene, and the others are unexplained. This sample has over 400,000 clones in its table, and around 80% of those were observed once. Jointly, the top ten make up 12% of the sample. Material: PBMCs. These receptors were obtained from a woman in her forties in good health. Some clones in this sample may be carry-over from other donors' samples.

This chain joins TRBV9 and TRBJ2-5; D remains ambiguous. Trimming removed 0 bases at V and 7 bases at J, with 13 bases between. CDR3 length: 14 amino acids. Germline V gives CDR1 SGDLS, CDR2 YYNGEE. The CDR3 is CASSVGWQSGTQYF. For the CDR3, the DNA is TGTGCCAGCAGCGTAGGGTGGCAAAGTGGGACCCAGTACTTC.

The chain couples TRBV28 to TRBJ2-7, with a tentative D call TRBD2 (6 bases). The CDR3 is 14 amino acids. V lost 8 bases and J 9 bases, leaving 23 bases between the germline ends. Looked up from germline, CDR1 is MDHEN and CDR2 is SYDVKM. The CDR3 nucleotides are TGTGCCAGCGGGCTGGGGGGAAGGTTTCTTTGGCAGTACTTC. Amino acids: CASGLGGRFLWQYF.

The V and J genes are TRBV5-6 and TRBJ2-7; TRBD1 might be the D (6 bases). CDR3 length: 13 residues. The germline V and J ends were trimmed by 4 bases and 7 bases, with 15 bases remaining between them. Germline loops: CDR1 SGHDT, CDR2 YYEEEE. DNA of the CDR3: TGTGCCAGCAGCCTGGAGACAGGTCGGGAGCAGTACTTC. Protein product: CASSLETGREQYF.

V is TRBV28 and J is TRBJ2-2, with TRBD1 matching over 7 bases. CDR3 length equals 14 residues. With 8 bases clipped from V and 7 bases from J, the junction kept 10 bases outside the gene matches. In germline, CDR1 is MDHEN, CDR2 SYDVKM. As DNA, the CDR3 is TGTGCCAGCGAGCGAAGGGGGCGCCTCGGGGAGCTGTTTTTT. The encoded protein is CASERRGRLGELFF.

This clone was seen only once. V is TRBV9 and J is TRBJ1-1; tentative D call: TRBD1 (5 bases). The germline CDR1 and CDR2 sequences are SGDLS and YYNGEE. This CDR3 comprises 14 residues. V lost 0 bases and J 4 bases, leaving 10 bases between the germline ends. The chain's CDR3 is CASSVDGASTEAFF. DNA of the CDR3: TGTGCCAGCAGCGTAGACGGGGCCAGCACTGAAGCTTTCTTT.

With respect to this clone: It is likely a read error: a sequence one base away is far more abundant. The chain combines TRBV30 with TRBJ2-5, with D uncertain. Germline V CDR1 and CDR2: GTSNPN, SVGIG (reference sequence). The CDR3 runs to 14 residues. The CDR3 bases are TGTGCCTGGGGTGTAATCGGCAACCTTGGGACCCAGTACTTC. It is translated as CAWGVIGNLGTQYF.

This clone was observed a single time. CDR3 DNA: TGCGCCAGCAGCTTGCAGGGACAGCCGGGAGAGACCCAGTACTTC. Its translation is CASSLQGQPGETQYF. The J gene is TRBJ2-5, the V gene TRBV5-1, with TRBD1 matching 7 bases. Germline assignment: CDR1 SGHRS and CDR2 YFSETQ. CDR3 length equals 15 residues. After removal of 1 base from V and 4 bases from J, the junction contained 7 bases not matched to a gene.

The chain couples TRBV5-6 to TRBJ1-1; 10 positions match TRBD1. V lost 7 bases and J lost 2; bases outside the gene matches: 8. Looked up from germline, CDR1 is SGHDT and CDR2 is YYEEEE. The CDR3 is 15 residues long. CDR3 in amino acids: CASLQDRGRNTEAFF. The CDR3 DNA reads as TGTGCCAGCCTACAAGACAGGGGGCGAAACACTGAAGCTTTCTTT.

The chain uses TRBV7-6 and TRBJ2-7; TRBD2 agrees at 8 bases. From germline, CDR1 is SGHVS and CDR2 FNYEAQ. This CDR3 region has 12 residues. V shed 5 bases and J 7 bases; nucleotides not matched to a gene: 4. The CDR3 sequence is CASSAREGEQYF. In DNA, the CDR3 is TGTGCCAGCAGCGCACGGGAGGGGGAGCAGTACTTC. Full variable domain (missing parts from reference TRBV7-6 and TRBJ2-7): GAGVSQSPRYKVTKRGQDVALRCDPISGHVSLYWYRQALGQGPEFLTYFNYEAQQDKSGLPNDRFSAERPEGSISTLTIQRTEQRDSAMYRCASSAREGEQYFGPGTRLTVT.